The clone carrying this T cell receptor (beta chain) has a handful of counts. The data were obtained in a study of Graves' ophthalmopathy and Graves' hyperthyroidism. TCR beta CDR3 regions were amplified from RNA transcripts. The authors performed first-round RT-PCR with HTBI primers and then a second-round multiplex PCR. TCRdb called the multiplex PCR reads again in MiXCR, with one record for every CDR3 protein. This sample has 450,000 or so distinct CDR3 sequences, with around 15% found just once. CDR1 is MNHEY and CDR2 is SMNVEV in the germline V gene (reference sequence). V shed 3 bases, J shed 2 bases, and the junction held 12 bases outside the gene matches. The CDR3 covers 17 residues.

The specimen was blood. The chain couples TRBV27 to TRBJ1-1; 7 bases fit TRBD1. The receptor comes from a woman aged 30 to 39 with Graves' ophthalmopathy. The CDR3 is CASSLDNRGAHNTEAFF. The DNA of the CDR3 is TGTGCCAGCAGTTTGGACAACAGGGGCGCTCATAACACTGAAGCTTTCTTT.